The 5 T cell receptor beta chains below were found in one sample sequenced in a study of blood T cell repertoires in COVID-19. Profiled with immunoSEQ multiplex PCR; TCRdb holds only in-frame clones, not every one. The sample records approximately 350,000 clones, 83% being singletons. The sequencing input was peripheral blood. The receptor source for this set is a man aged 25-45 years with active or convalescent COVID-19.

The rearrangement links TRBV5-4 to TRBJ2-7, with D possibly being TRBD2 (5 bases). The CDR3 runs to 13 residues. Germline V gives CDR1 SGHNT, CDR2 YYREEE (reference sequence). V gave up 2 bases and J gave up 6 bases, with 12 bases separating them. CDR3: CASSLDLGSEQYF. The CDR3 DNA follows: TGTGCCAGCAGCTTAGACCTGGGGAGCGAGCAGTACTTC.

The DNA of the CDR3 is TGCAGCGTTGAAGTAGACAGTTCCATGAACACTGAAGCTTTCTTT. The encoded protein is CSVEVDSSMNTEAFF. V and J are TRBV29-1 and TRBJ1-1; a possible D gene is TRBD1 (5 bases). Germline-derived CDR1 and CDR2 are SQVTM and ANQGSEA. This CDR3 has 15 amino acids. V lost 1 base and J 0 bases, leaving 12 bases between the germline ends.

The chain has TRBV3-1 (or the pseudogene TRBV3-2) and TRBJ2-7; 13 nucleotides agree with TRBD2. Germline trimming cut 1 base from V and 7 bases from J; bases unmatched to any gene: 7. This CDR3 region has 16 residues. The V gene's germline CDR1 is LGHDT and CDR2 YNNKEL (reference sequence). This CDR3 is CASSQAGGTSGVEQYF. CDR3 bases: TGTGCCAGCAGCCAAGCGGGGGGGACTAGCGGGGTTGAGCAGTACTTC.

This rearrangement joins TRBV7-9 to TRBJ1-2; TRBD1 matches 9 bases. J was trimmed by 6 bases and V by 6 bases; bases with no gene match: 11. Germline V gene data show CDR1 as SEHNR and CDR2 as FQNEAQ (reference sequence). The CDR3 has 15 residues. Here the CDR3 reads CASRPGTGSGHGYTF. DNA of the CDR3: TGTGCCAGCAGACCCGGGACAGGGTCAGGCCATGGCTACACCTTC. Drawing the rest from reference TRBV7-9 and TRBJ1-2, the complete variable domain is DTGVSQNPRHKITKRGQNVTFRCDPISEHNRLYWYRQTLGQGPEFLTYFQNEAQLEKSRLLSDRFSAERPKGSFSTLEIQRTEQGDSAMYLCASRPGTGSGHGYTFGSGTRLTVV.

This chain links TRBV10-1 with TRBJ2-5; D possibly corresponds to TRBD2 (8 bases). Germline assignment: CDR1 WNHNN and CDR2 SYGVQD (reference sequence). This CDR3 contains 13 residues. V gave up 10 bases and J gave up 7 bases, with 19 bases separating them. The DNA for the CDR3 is TGCGCCACACCGGGAGGGGGCCCCCCGACCCAGTACTTC. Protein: CATPGGGPPTQYF.